This TCR beta chain was sequenced in a study of blood T cell repertoires in COVID-19. About the research overall: Both acute and convalescent COVID-19 samples were obtained from the United States, Italy and Spain. PBMCs, B-cell-depleted T cells, or T cells provided the cDNA or gDNA that made up the material.

Per the original data handling: Amplification with reference gene primers provided the estimates of nucleated cell counts. The repertoire was sequenced with immunoSEQ multiplex PCR; TCRdb's copy has only in-frame clones and lacks some. Clone size and V and J calls were adopted from that table, with D and trimming inferred from the DNA. The table records some 120,000 clones, 82% of them present only once. V gave up 0 bases and J gave up 8 bases, with 8 bases separating them. The CDR3 is 12 residues long. Per germline, CDR1 SGHRS and CDR2 YFSETQ. The sequenced sample consisted of peripheral blood. The chain carries TRBV5-1 and TRBJ1-2; unclear D gene. The source is a man between 70 and 80 years old with active or convalescent COVID-19. CDR3 amino acids: CASSLVGGGYTF. CDR3 in DNA: TGCGCCAGCAGCTTGGTGGGAGGAGGCTACACCTTC. The full variable domain, in which reference TRBV5-1 and TRBJ1-2 provide the parts outside the CDR3, is KAGVTQTPRYLIKTRGQQVTLSCSPISGHRSVSWYQQTPGQGLQFLFEYFSETQRNKGNFPGRFSGRQFSNSRSEMNVSTLELGDSALYLCASSLVGGGYTFGSGTRLTVV.